The 13 T cell receptor beta chains given below trace back to one sample, sequenced in a study of blood T cells in healthy people across ages. Sample-barcoded 5' priming and a J-beta primer mix drove a second PCR of about 6 to 12 cycles. A single record per CDR3 protein comes from TCRdb applying MiXCR to the 5' RACE reads. The sample has 800,000 to 1,000,000 distinct CDR3 sequences; approximately 49% are singletons. The sequencing sample was made of blood. Receptor source: a man aged 25-40 years in good health.

The chain links TRBV5-1 to TRBJ2-1; 9 bases line up with TRBD2. Germline loops: CDR1 SGHRS, CDR2 YFSETQ. CDR3 size: 19 residues. The V segment lost 5 bases and the J segment 0 bases; nucleotides outside the gene matches: 15. CDR3 DNA: TGCGCCAGCAGATCGCAGCGGGGGGTCATGAAGAGCTCCTACAATGAGCAGTTCTTC. It yields the protein CASRSQRGVMKSSYNEQFF.

This clonotype has a count of ten or more. The V gene is TRBV7-9, the J gene TRBJ2-1; no clear D gene. The length of the CDR3 is 14 residues. Germline V gives CDR1 SEHNR, CDR2 FQNEAQ (reference sequence). Trimming left V 6 bases short and J 3 bases short, with 12 bases between. Here the CDR3 reads CASRDRKNYNEQFF. In DNA, the CDR3 is TGTGCCAGCAGAGACCGCAAGAACTACAATGAGCAGTTCTTC.

V and J are TRBV4-3 and TRBJ2-7; no reliable D call. The CDR3 is 14 residues long. V was cut by 4 bases and J by 0 bases, with 10 bases left in between. Per germline, CDR1 LGHNA and CDR2 YSLEER. Here the CDR3 DNA reads TGCGCCAGCAGCCGAAGACTGGACTCCTACGAGCAGTACTTC. Translation gives CASSRRLDSYEQYF.

The chain uses TRBV7-9 and TRBJ1-4; D ambiguous. Trimming took off 8 bases at V and 7 bases at J, with 14 bases between the two ends. There are 13 residues in the CDR3. Germline CDR1 SEHNR, CDR2 FQNEAQ (reference sequence). CDR3 amino acids: CASASGFFEKLFF. The CDR3 bases are TGTGCCAGCGCATCGGGGTTTTTTGAAAAACTGTTTTTT. The full variable domain, rest sourced from reference TRBV7-9 and TRBJ1-4, is DTGVSQNPRHKITKRGQNVTFRCDPISEHNRLYWYRQTLGQGPEFLTYFQNEAQLEKSRLLSDRFSAERPKGSFSTLEIQRTEQGDSAMYLCASASGFFEKLFFGSGTQLSVL.

The chain links TRBV6-2 or TRBV6-3 to TRBJ2-7, with D possibly being TRBD1 (6 bases). The CDR3 extends over 14 amino acids. Germline assignment: CDR1 MNHEY and CDR2 SVGEGT. V was cut by 6 bases and J by 6 bases, with 18 bases left in between. This chain's CDR3 is CASSWQGSVSEQYF. In DNA, the CDR3 is TGTGCCAGCAGCTGGCAGGGGTCCGTTAGCGAGCAGTACTTC.

The chain carries TRBV29-1 and TRBJ1-1; D unclear. The germline gives CDR1 SQVTM, CDR2 ANQGSEA. V lost 4 bases and J lost 10, with 13 bases in between. The CDR3 spans 11 residues. As DNA, the CDR3 is TGCAGCGTTGGGGTCGGCGGCGGAGCTTTCTTT. Amino acid sequence: CSVGVGGGAFF.

The gene calls are TRBV2 and TRBJ1-2, with no clear D. The germline V gene has CDR1 SNHLY and CDR2 FYNNEI. The germline V and J ends were trimmed by 1 base and 7 bases, with 16 bases remaining between them. The CDR3 covers 15 residues. The CDR3 DNA reads TGTGCCAGCAGTGAAGAGGCCGGACGGATAAGTGGCTACACCTTC. Protein: CASSEEAGRISGYTF.

This chain connects TRBV18 to TRBJ2-3; D is possibly TRBD1 (6 bases). The CDR3 is made up of 16 amino acids. Per the germline V gene, CDR1 is KGHSH and CDR2 is LQKENI. The V end lost 0 bases, the J end lost 5 bases, and 15 bases lay between the germline ends. The CDR3 nucleotides are TGTGCCAGCTCACCACCGGCTAGAGGGGGTCTAGATACGCAGTATTTT. As protein: CASSPPARGGLDTQYF.

The chain links TRBV6-2 or TRBV6-3 to TRBJ2-4; D is ambiguous. V lost 2 bases to trimming and J lost 0 bases, with 14 bases between them. Germline CDR1 reads MNHEY; CDR2 reads SVGEGT. The CDR3 loop spans 17 amino acids. CDR3 residues: CASSYPSPRIAKNIQYF. The CDR3 nucleotides read TGTGCCAGCAGTTACCCAAGCCCGCGGATAGCCAAAAACATTCAGTACTTC.

The chain joins TRBV7-2 to TRBJ2-3, with 8 bases matching TRBD1. With V trimmed by 1 base and J by 6 bases, 3 bases remained unmatched. The CDR3 spans 14 residues. CDR1 and CDR2 (germline): SGHTA, FQGNSA. This CDR3 reads CASSLVTGGDTQYF. The CDR3 DNA follows: TGTGCCAGCAGCTTAGTAACAGGGGGGGATACGCAGTATTTT.

The J gene is TRBJ2-5, the V gene TRBV7-2; the D call may be TRBD1 or TRBD2 (5 bases each). With the DNA end fitting TRBJ2-7 better, the J assignment may be wrong. CDR3 length: 13 amino acids. Per the germline V gene, CDR1 is SGHTA and CDR2 is FQGNSA. The CDR3, as DNA: TGTGCCAGCAGCTTCCGGGACGCTAACGAGCAGTACTTC. Translated: CASSFRDANEQYF.

In its sample, this clonotype was seen a few times. The chain employs TRBV20-1 and TRBJ2-7; 8 nucleotides line up with TRBD2. Germline CDR1 reads DFQATT; CDR2 reads SNEGSKA (reference sequence). This CDR3 contains 16 residues. V dropped 1 base and J dropped 4; count of bases not matched to a gene: 12. DNA of the CDR3: TGCAGTGCTAGAGGACTAGACGGGGGGGGCCTGTACGAGCAGTACTTC. Its translation is CSARGLDGGGLYEQYF.

A few counts support this clonotype. The chain has TRBV10-3 and TRBJ1-2, with D unresolved. Trimming took off 0 bases at V and 0 bases at J, with 8 bases between the two ends. The germline V gene encodes CDR1 ENHRY and CDR2 SYGVKD. The CDR3 loop spans 15 amino acids. This chain's CDR3 is CAISESGGANYGYTF. The CDR3 DNA follows: TGTGCCATCAGTGAGTCAGGCGGCGCTAACTATGGCTACACCTTC.